This record concerns one T cell receptor (beta chain) sequence. Its antigen is unidentified. This record belongs to a study of T-cell reconstitution after alpha-beta-depleted transplantation in children. Findings of the study overall: The authors attributed T-cell counts and diversity one year after transplant mostly to newly produced T cells. After transplant, high TCRbeta diversity at day 60 in some patients arose from surviving recipient T cells and thymic progenitors.

Library preparation (for TCRbeta) was performed with unique molecular identifiers. Each CDR3 protein is one row after TCRdb ran MiXCR on the PCR reads. The sample lists about 300,000 distinct CDR3 sequences; just over 7.5% were seen once. The sample in question was peripheral blood, obtained 360 days after TCRalphabeta/CD19-depleted stem cell transplant. This TCR was sampled from a female patient aged 2-10 years who had a stem cell transplant for Fanconi anemia, so the T cells may come from the graft donor.

This CDR3 is CASSEGDYNTDTQYF. DNA for the CDR3: TGTGCCAGCAGTGAAGGGGACTATAACACAGATACGCAGTATTTT. The gene calls are TRBV2 and TRBJ2-3, with 7 bases matching TRBD2. CDR1 is SNHLY and CDR2 is FYNNEI in the germline V gene. The junction had 3 bases not matched to a gene; V was cut back by 1 base and J by 2 bases. The CDR3 is 15 residues long.